This T cell receptor (beta chain) came from a study of blood T cell repertoires in COVID-19 (dated by TCRdb to between 2020 and 2021). Turning to the overall study: Samples covering the acute and convalescent phases of COVID-19 were provided by collaborators in the United States, Italy and Spain. Where available, HLA class I and class II types were taken from metadata supplied by the sample provider and were not determined by assay-based typing. Deeply sampled blood TCRbeta repertoires from subjects exposed to, actively infected with, or recovered from COVID-19 were included in the dataset. The sample metadata nearly always contained a de-identified subject ID, COVID-19 status, age in years and sex. Samples were obtained from the ongoing ImmuneRACE study (first 160 participants) and from over 1,000 subjects provided by 6 global collaborators. The repertoires were made available in a free public database intended to serve as a resource for research on the immune response to SARS-CoV-2. The material from the prospective study consisted of cDNA or gDNA derived from T cells, B-cell-depleted T cells, or PBMCs. Findings and caveats that apply to the study as a whole: The amount of clinical and demographic metadata varied by source and participant and was provided uncurated.

The CDR3 sequence holds 14 residues, the cysteine and phenylalanine included. Of the read, only the CDR3 DNA is kept; its 42 bases are in frame from base 1. Trimming accounts for 4 bases at V and 0 bases at J, while the number of junction bases matched to no gene is 3. CDR1 and CDR2 (SGHTS, YDEGEE) derive from the germline V gene. There are a few counts of this clone. Its antigen has not been determined. Nothing much larger sits one base from this clone, and base qualities are not available. The immunoSEQ Assay, a bias-controlled multiplex PCR, was used to amplify TCRbeta CDR3 regions from genomic DNA. The authors' pipeline ran thus. Nucleated cell counts per sample were estimated from amplification of reference gene primers within the assay. To quantify the absolute abundance of each unique TCRbeta CDR3 rearrangement, sequence reads were collapsed and filtered. Productive Simpson clonality was computed per sample as the square root of Simpson's diversity index over productive rearrangements. TCRdb limited this immuneACCESS table to in-frame rearrangements with V and J called. A share of clones is missing; checked studies link under half to unresolved V genes, and the rest is unexplained. V, J and clone size were drawn from that table, and D and trimming were deduced from the DNA. This sample has about 300,000 clones in its table, and around 92% of those were observed once. The ten largest clonotypes hold roughly 2.9% of the sample.

Participants in the prospective study were enrolled through a virtual design, were aged roughly 18 to 100 years, and lived in under 25 United States geographic areas. In the prospective study, cohorts were assigned on the basis of participant-reported clinical history obtained from a screening survey and a study questionnaire. Exposed participants had been in contact with someone with a PCR-confirmed or clinician-diagnosed COVID-19 case within 2 weeks of study entry. In the prospective study, mobile phlebotomists collected whole blood, serum and a nasopharyngeal or oropharyngeal swab from each participant. Over an approximately 2-month period, participants in the prospective study had the option of providing additional blood draws and questionnaires. Before DNA extraction, blood samples from the prospective study were shipped at room temperature or frozen.

The clonotype comes from a woman aged 45 to 65 who had been exposed to COVID-19. The chain is assembled from TRBV5-8 and TRBJ2-5; the central 7 bases match TRBD1. The specimen was PBMCs or T cells enriched from blood (not recorded which). DNA sequence: TGTGCCAGCAGCCAACAGGGGTACCAAGAGACCCAGTACTTC. Protein translation: CASSQQGYQETQYF.